This TCR beta chain is drawn from a study of T cell responses to AZD1222 COVID-19 vaccine. As concerns this clone: Its specificity is not known.

Study-wide results and caveats: Just a handful of AZD1222 recipients were seropositive at baseline. Reports say nearly half of spike-specific TCRs go after unmutated variant regions.

The CDR3 totals 13 residues. Germline V CDR1 and CDR2: LNHDA, SQIVND (reference sequence). V was clipped by 3 bases and J by 0 bases, with 6 bases between them. Measured with immunoSEQ multiplex PCR; TCRdb has only the in-frame clones, and not every one. The sample yields tens of thousands of clones, 65% to 90% seen once. This specimen consisted of peripheral blood, obtained on day 0 of AZD1222 vaccination. The source is an adult in good health. The V and J genes are TRBV19 and TRBJ2-7; no definite D call. This chain's CDR3 is CASSMGFSYEQYF. In DNA, the CDR3 is TGTGCCAGTAGTATGGGTTTCTCCTACGAGCAGTACTTC.